This T cell receptor beta chain was recovered during a study of cytomegalovirus exposure and HLA in healthy donors. A roughly 130-subject validation cohort, separate from the roughly 700-subject first cohort, supplied the donors. Points on this clone: The antigen is undetermined.

Study-wide points: It was about 150 TCR beta chains that were listed as cytomegalovirus-associated. Rare sequences made up most TCRs, while some public TCRs were found in many donors. According to a subsequent analysis, TCR clusters from the first cohort were inclined to appear together in the 120 validation repertoires.

The method was immunoSEQ multiplex PCR; TCRdb's version includes in-frame clones alone and lacks a portion of them. The sample lists about 160,000 clones; 88% were seen once. Trimming took 6 bases from V and 2 from J; bases not matched to a gene: 5. The length of the CDR3 is 15 residues. CDR1 and CDR2 (germline): SEHNR, FQNEAQ (reference sequence). The receptor was isolated from a man aged 18 to 35 in good health and CMV-seronegative. The rearrangement joins TRBV7-9 to TRBJ2-1, with 9 bases matching TRBD1. The sequencing sample was made of PBMCs. The CDR3 reads CASSSRDRAYNEQFF. Written as DNA, the CDR3 is TGTGCCAGCAGTTCGAGGGACAGGGCCTACAATGAGCAGTTCTTC. Full variable domain (outside the CDR3, taken from reference TRBV7-9 and TRBJ2-1): DTGVSQNPRHKITKRGQNVTFRCDPISEHNRLYWYRQTLGQGPEFLTYFQNEAQLEKSRLLSDRFSAERPKGSFSTLEIQRTEQGDSAMYLCASSSRDRAYNEQFFGPGTRLTVL.